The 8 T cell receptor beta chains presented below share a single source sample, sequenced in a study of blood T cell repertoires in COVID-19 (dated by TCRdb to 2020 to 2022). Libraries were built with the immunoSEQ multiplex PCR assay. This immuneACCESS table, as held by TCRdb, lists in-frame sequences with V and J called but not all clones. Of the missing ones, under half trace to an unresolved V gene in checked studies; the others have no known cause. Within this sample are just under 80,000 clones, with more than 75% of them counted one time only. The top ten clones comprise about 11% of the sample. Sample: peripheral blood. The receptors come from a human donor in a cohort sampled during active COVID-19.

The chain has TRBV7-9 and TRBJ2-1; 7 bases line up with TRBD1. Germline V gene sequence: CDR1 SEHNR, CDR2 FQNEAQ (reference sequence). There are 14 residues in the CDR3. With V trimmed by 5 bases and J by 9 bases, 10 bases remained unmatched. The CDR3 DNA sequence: TGTGCCAGCAGCAAACTCAGGGGGATCGGTGAGCAGTTCTTC. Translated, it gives CASSKLRGIGEQFF.

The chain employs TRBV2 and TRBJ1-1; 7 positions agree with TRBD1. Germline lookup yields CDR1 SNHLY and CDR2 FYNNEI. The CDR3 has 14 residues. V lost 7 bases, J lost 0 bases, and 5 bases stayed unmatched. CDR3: CASTVDRVNTEAFF. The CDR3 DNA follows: TGTGCCAGCACTGTCGACAGGGTGAACACTGAAGCTTTCTTT. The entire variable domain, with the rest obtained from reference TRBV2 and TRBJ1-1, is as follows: EPEVTQTPSHQVTQMGQEVILRCVPISNHLYFYWYRQILGQKVEFLVSFYNNEISEKSEIFDDQFSVERPDGSNFTLKIRSTKLEDSAMYFCASTVDRVNTEAFFGQGTRLTVV.

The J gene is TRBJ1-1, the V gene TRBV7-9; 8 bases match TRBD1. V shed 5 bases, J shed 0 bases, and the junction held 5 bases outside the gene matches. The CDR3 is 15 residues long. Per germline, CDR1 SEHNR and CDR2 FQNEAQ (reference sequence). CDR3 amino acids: CASSGQGPMNTEAFF. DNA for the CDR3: TGTGCCAGCAGCGGACAGGGACCTATGAACACTGAAGCTTTCTTT.

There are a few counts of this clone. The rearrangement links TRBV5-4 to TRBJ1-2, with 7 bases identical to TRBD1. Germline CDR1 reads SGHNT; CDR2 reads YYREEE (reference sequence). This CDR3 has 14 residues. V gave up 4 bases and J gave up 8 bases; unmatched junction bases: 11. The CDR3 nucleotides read TGTGCCAGCAGCGACCGGACAGGCCATAAAGGCTACACCTTC. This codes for CASSDRTGHKGYTF.

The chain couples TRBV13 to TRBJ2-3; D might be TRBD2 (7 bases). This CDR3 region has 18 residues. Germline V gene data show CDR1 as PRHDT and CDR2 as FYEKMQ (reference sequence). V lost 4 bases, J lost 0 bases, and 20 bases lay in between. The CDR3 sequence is CASSSPRGGEPSTDTQYF. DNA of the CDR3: TGTGCCAGCAGCTCCCCCCGAGGGGGGGAACCTAGCACAGATACGCAGTATTTT.

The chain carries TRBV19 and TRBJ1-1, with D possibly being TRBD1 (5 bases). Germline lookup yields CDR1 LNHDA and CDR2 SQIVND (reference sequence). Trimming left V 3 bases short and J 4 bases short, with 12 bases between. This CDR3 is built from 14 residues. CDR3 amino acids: CASSILTGSTEAFF. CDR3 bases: TGTGCCAGTAGTATTCTTACAGGTAGCACTGAAGCTTTCTTT.

This CDR3 reads CASSPGEPEKLFF. The CDR3 DNA reads as TGCGCCAGCTCCCCGGGGGAACCCGAAAAACTGTTTTTT. The genes are TRBV5-1 and TRBJ1-4; D is perhaps TRBD1 (5 bases). V was trimmed by 7 bases and J by 8 bases, leaving 15 bases between them. Germline V gene lookup returns CDR1 SGHRS and CDR2 YFSETQ. The CDR3 contains 13 residues.

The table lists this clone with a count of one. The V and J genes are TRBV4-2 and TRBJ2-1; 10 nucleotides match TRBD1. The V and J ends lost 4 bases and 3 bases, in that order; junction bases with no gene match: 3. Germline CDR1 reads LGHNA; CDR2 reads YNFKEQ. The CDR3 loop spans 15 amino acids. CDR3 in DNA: TGTGCCAGCAGCCCTGGACAGGGGGTCTACAATGAGCAGTTCTTC. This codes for CASSPGQGVYNEQFF.